The rows below give T cell receptor beta chains drawn from one sample of a study of blood T cell repertoires in COVID-19. Assay: immunoSEQ multiplex PCR; the TCRdb copy retains only in-frame clones and omits some. Counted here are some 400,000 clones, around 91% occurring once; the ten biggest clones make up about 6.8%. The sequencing input was peripheral blood. The source of these receptors is a man younger than 35 with active or convalescent COVID-19. Each CDR3 is given with its conserved first and last residue. D genes are given only for firm matches. A row's size may be missing; if present it is once, few, many or a size class.

j_gene | d_gene | abundance | v_gene | CDR3nt | CDR3aa
TRBJ1-3 | NA | NA | TRBV7-9 | TGTGCCAGCGGACTCCTGTCTGGAAACACCATATATTTT | CASGLLSGNTIYF
TRBJ2-1 | NA | NA | TRBV19 | TGTGCCAGTAGTACCCGGACAGAGAGCTCCTACAATGAGCAGTTCTTC | CASSTRTESSYNEQFF
TRBJ2-4 | NA | NA | TRBV6-5 | TGTGCCAGCAGTTACCTAGCCAAAAACATTCAGTACTTC | CASSYLAKNIQYF
TRBJ2-1 | NA | many | TRBV28 | TGTGCCAGCACCAGTGGTCGGGACACAATAATCAACAATGAGCAGTTCTTC | CASTSGRDTIINNEQFF
TRBJ1-5 | NA | NA | TRBV28 | TGTGCCAGCAGCACAGAACAGCCCCAGCATTTT | CASSTEQPQHF
TRBJ2-2 | NA | NA | TRBV7-2 | TGTGCCAACACGCGACTAGCGAACACCGGGGAGCTGTTTTTT | CANTRLANTGELFF
TRBJ2-3 | NA | NA | TRBV25-1 | TGTGCCAGCAGTGAACCCGGGACACGCACAGATACGCAGTATTTT | CASSEPGTRTDTQYF
TRBJ2-7 | TRBD2 | NA | TRBV7-2 | TGTGCCAGCAGCTTGAGCGGGAGGGCCGTATCCTACGAGCAGTACTTC | CASSLSGRAVSYEQYF
TRBJ1-5 | NA | NA | TRBV28 | TGTGCCAGCAGCTCGGGGGCGGGGGCTCAGCCCCAGCATTTT | CASSSGAGAQPQHF
TRBJ2-5 | NA | NA | TRBV9 | TGTGCCAGCAGCGGAGGGACTTATCAAGAGACCCAGTACTTC | CASSGGTYQETQYF
TRBJ1-1 | NA | NA | TRBV2 | TGTGCCAGCAACCGACAGGTGAACACTGAAGCTTTCTTT | CASNRQVNTEAFF
TRBJ2-1 | NA | NA | TRBV29-1 | TGCAGCGTCCACGACAGCAATGAGCAGTTCTTC | CSVHDSNEQFF
TRBJ1-1 | NA | NA | TRBV7-9 | TGTGCCAGCAGCTTAGACCCGGGGGATGAAGCTTTCTTT | CASSLDPGDEAFF
TRBJ2-1 | TRBD1 | NA | TRBV6-5 | TGTGCCAGCAGTTACTCGGGGACAGGGTCCTACAATGAGCAGTTCTTC | CASSYSGTGSYNEQFF
TRBJ2-7 | TRBD1 | NA | TRBV18 | TGTGCCAGCTCACCACCCCCGGACAGGGCCTCCTACGAGCAGTACTTC | CASSPPPDRASYEQYF
TRBJ2-1 | TRBD2 | NA | TRBV7-9 | TGTGCCAGCAGTACGACTAGCAGATTTAATGAGCAGTTCTTC | CASSTTSRFNEQFF
TRBJ2-3 | NA | once | TRBV6-5 | TGTGCCAGCAGTTACTCTAGCGGTGTCACAGATACGCAGTATTTT | CASSYSSGVTDTQYF
TRBJ2-7 | NA | NA | TRBV18 | TGTGCCAGCTCCCCGCAGGGGGGCGCCTACGAGCAGTACTTC | CASSPQGGAYEQYF
TRBJ1-5 | TRBD1 | once | TRBV6-5 | TGTGCCAGCAGGGAGCGAGCAGGGGGTGGTCAGCCCCAGCATTTT | CASRERAGGGQPQHF
TRBJ1-1 | NA | NA | TRBV12-3/TRBV12-4 | TGTGCCAGCACCTTAGGGGGGGTAACTTTCTTT | CASTLGGVTFF
TRBJ2-3 | NA | NA | TRBV28 | TGTGCCAGCAGTTTGGTAGCGGACAATGATACGCAGTATTTT | CASSLVADNDTQYF
TRBJ2-5 | NA | NA | TRBV6-2/TRBV6-3 | TGTGCCAGCAGTTACGGGGCAGGTTCAGAGACCCAGTACTTC | CASSYGAGSETQYF
TRBJ2-1 | NA | NA | TRBV11-2 | TGTGCCAGCAGCCCGACAGGAGCACAACACAATGAGCAGTTCTTC | CASSPTGAQHNEQFF
TRBJ2-3 | TRBD2 | NA | TRBV18 | TGTGCCAGCTCACTCTCAACTAGCGGACATAACTCACTAGGAGATACGCAGTATTTT | CASSLSTSGHNSLGDTQYF
TRBJ2-7 | TRBD1 | NA | TRBV27 | TGTGCCAGCAGTTTATCGACAGGGGTCGAGCAGTACTTC | CASSLSTGVEQYF
TRBJ2-3 | NA | NA | TRBV2 | TGTGCCCTAAAGGACAACACAGATACGCAGTATTTT | CALKDNTDTQYF
TRBJ2-1 | NA | NA | TRBV14 | TGTGCCAGCAGCCAAGTGGCCGGGGACTCCTACAATGAGCAGTTCTTC | CASSQVAGDSYNEQFF
TRBJ1-1 | NA | few | TRBV19 | TGTGCCAGTGACTGGGGGGGACCCCGGGTTGAAGCTTTCTTT | CASDWGGPRVEAFF
TRBJ1-4 | NA | NA | TRBV28 | TGTGCCAGCAGGCTTCAGGGAAGAACTAATGAAAAACTGTTTTTT | CASRLQGRTNEKLFF
TRBJ2-1 | NA | NA | TRBV24-1 | TGTGCCACCAGTGACGCGACTAGGGTGGATGAGCAGTTCTTC | CATSDATRVDEQFF
TRBJ1-2 | TRBD1 | NA | TRBV7-9 | TGTGCCAGCAGCGTAGGGGACAGGGGGCCCTCTCTCTATGGCTACACCTTC | CASSVGDRGPSLYGYTF
TRBJ1-2 | TRBD1 | NA | TRBV9 | TGTGCCAGCAGCTTCGGACAGGGGAGGACCTATGGCTACACCTTC | CASSFGQGRTYGYTF
TRBJ2-4 | NA | NA | TRBV3-1/TRBV3-2 | TGTGCCAGCAGCCAAGGGGGGCGCATTCAGTACTTC | CASSQGGRIQYF
TRBJ2-1 | TRBD2 | NA | TRBV4-2 | TGTGCCAGCAGCCTTTGGACTAGCGGATCCTACAATGAGCAGTTCTTC | CASSLWTSGSYNEQFF
TRBJ2-7 | NA | once | TRBV19 | TGTGCCAGTAGTACCCTGGCGGGGTCATACTACGAGCAGTACTTC | CASSTLAGSYYEQYF
TRBJ1-4 | TRBD1 | NA | TRBV19 | TGTGCCAGTAGCACATCATTGGGACAGGGAGATGAAAAACTGTTTTTT | CASSTSLGQGDEKLFF
TRBJ2-7 | TRBD1 | NA | TRBV11-2 | TGTGCCAGCAGCTTAGTAAGGGGGACAGGAGCCTACGAGCAGTACTTC | CASSLVRGTGAYEQYF
TRBJ1-2 | TRBD1 | NA | TRBV5-8 | TGTGCCAGCAGCTGGATGACAGGGGATCATTTTGGCTACACCTTC | CASSWMTGDHFGYTF
TRBJ1-6 | NA | NA | TRBV10-3 | TGTGCCATCAGTGACAGGATCCGGGGTAATTCACCCCTCCACTTT | CAISDRIRGNSPLHF
TRBJ2-5 | TRBD2 | NA | TRBV11-1 | TGTGCCAGCAGCTTAGCTCCCGGGAAGCGGGGAGAGACCCAGTACTTC | CASSLAPGKRGETQYF
TRBJ1-5 | TRBD1 | NA | TRBV6-2/TRBV6-3 | TGTGCCAGCAGTTCGGACAGGGGCCCCGGGGAGCCCCAGCATTTT | CASSSDRGPGEPQHF
TRBJ1-4 | TRBD1 | NA | TRBV5-6 | TGTGCCAGCAGCCTGTGGACAGGGGCTAATGAAAAACTGTTTTTT | CASSLWTGANEKLFF
TRBJ2-5 | TRBD2 | NA | TRBV3-1/TRBV3-2 | TGTGCCAGCAGCTCAAAAATAACTCGGTTAGCGGGGGGGCTCGAGCAAGAGACCCAGTACTTC | CASSSKITRLAGGLEQETQYF
TRBJ1-6 | NA | NA | TRBV6-1 | TGTGCCAGCAGTGAGTCCCCGGGGTTTTCACCCCTCCACTTT | CASSESPGFSPLHF
TRBJ1-5 | TRBD1 | NA | TRBV7-6 | TGTGCCAGCAGCGACGGACAGGGACCCTCTAGCAATCAGCCCCAGCATTTT | CASSDGQGPSSNQPQHF
TRBJ2-2 | TRBD1 | NA | TRBV6-5 | TGTGCCAGCAGCCCGGACAGGGGGAAGGACGGGGAGCTGTTTTTT | CASSPDRGKDGELFF
TRBJ1-2 | NA | NA | TRBV12-3/TRBV12-4 | TGTGCCAGCAACAGCTACTATGGCTACACCTTC | CASNSYYGYTF
TRBJ2-3 | NA | NA | TRBV14 | TGTGCCAGCAGCCAAGCAGGGTTAGGCACAGATACGCAGTATTTT | CASSQAGLGTDTQYF
TRBJ2-6 | NA | NA | TRBV27 | TGTGCCAGCAGTTTTCTCGGCAGCTCTGGGGCCAACGTGCTGACTTTC | CASSFLGSSGANVLTF
TRBJ1-1 | NA | NA | TRBV27 | TGTGCCAGCAGTCTCAGGGTCGGCACTGAAGCTTTCTTT | CASSLRVGTEAFF
TRBJ1-6 | NA | NA | TRBV2 | TGTGCCAGCTTCGGCTCCTATAATTCACCCCTCCACTTT | CASFGSYNSPLHF
TRBJ2-7 | TRBD2 | NA | TRBV19 | TGTGCCAGTAGTGGGGCCAGCGGGGGACACTACGAGCAGTACTTC | CASSGASGGHYEQYF
TRBJ1-4 | NA | NA | TRBV6-5 | TGTGCCAGCAGTTACTCGGGGCGCAACATTAATGAAAAACTGTTTTTT | CASSYSGRNINEKLFF